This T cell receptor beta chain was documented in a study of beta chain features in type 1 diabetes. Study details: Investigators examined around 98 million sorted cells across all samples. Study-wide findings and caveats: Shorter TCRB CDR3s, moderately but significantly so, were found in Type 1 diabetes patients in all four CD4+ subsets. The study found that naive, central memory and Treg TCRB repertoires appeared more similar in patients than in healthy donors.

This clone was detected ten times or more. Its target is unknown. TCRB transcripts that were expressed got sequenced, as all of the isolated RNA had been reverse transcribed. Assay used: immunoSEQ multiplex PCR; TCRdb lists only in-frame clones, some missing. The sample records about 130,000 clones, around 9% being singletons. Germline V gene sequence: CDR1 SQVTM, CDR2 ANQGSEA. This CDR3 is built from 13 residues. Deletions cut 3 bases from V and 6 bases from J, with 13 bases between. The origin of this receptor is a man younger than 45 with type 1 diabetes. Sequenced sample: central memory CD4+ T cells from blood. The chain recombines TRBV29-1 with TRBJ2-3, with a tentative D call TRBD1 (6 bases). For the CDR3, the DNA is TGCAGCGTTGACCGGACAGCTGGGGATACGCAGTATTTT. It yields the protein CSVDRTAGDTQYF.